Below, 10 T cell receptor beta chains from the same sample are listed, as sequenced in a study of Graves' ophthalmopathy and Graves' hyperthyroidism. Transcripts of RNA were the source for amplifying TCR beta CDR3 regions. RT-PCR was first run with HTBI primers, then multiplex PCR in a second round. From the multiplex PCR reads, TCRdb called clonotypes with MiXCR, one entry per CDR3 protein. The data hold about 640,000 distinct CDR3 sequences, with roughly 39% observed a single time. The source material was peripheral blood. The source of these receptors is an adult man with Graves' ophthalmopathy.

Many counts were recorded for this clonotype. The chain is built from TRBV2 and TRBJ2-7; D uncertain. The CDR3 totals 14 residues. The V gene lost 4 bases and the J gene lost 0 bases, with 10 bases spanning the gap. Per the germline V gene, CDR1 is SNHLY and CDR2 is FYNNEI. This chain's CDR3 is CASSGPISSYEQYF. Written as DNA, the CDR3 is TGTGCCAGCAGTGGGCCGATAAGCTCCTACGAGCAGTACTTC.

This clonotype was seen a few times. V usage is TRBV18 and J usage is TRBJ2-5; TRBD1 or TRBD2 may be the D gene (5 bases each). This CDR3 is built from 14 residues. Per germline, CDR1 KGHSH and CDR2 LQKENI. V lost 0 bases and J 5 bases, leaving 10 bases between the germline ends. The CDR3 nucleotides are TGTGCCAGCTCACCACCTGGGGGTGTGGAGACCCAGTACTTC. This gives the protein CASSPPGGVETQYF.

This sequence joins TRBV12-3 or TRBV12-4 and TRBJ1-4, with 7 bases identical to TRBD1. V shed 1 base, J shed 10 bases, and the junction held 6 bases outside the gene matches. The CDR3 sequence is 14 residues long. Written as DNA, the CDR3 is TGTGCCAGCAGTTTAGGATGGGCAGGGGGAAAACTGTTTTTT. This codes for CASSLGWAGGKLFF.

In its sample, this clonotype was seen many times. The CDR3 spells CSALVGREDTEAFF. CDR3 sequence (DNA): TGCAGTGCTCTGGTCGGCAGGGAGGATACTGAAGCTTTCTTT. The chain is built from TRBV20-1 and TRBJ1-1; tentative D call: TRBD1 (5 bases). The CDR3 consists of 14 residues. V shed 5 bases and J shed 5 bases, with 18 bases lying between them. CDR1 is DFQATT and CDR2 is SNEGSKA in the germline V gene (reference sequence).

This clonotype was seen repeatedly, ten times or more. The V and J genes are TRBV20-1 and TRBJ1-5; 7 bases are a match to TRBD1. Germline V gene lookup returns CDR1 DFQATT and CDR2 SNEGSKA (reference sequence). The CDR3 runs 15 residues. With V trimmed by 0 bases and J by 2 bases, 4 bases remained unmatched. Written as DNA, the CDR3 is TGCAGTGCTAGAGATCCGACAGGGCGCAATCAGCCCCAGCATTTT. This gives the protein CSARDPTGRNQPQHF.

The genes are TRBV12-3 or TRBV12-4 and TRBJ2-5; tentative D call: TRBD1 (5 bases). This CDR3 has 14 amino acids. Trimming left V 3 bases short and J 9 bases short, with 17 bases between. The CDR3 DNA is TGTGCCAGCAGTTTCGACAGTAGCAATCAGCCCCAGTACTTC. It translates to CASSFDSSNQPQYF.

This clonotype has ten or more counts. The chain employs TRBV5-1 and TRBJ1-1, with 7 bases matching TRBD1. From germline, CDR1 is SGHRS and CDR2 YFSETQ. There are 12 residues in the CDR3. The junction had 3 bases not matched to a gene; V was cut back by 3 bases and J by 7 bases. The CDR3 loop reads CASSWTGFEAFF. Here the CDR3 DNA reads TGCGCCAGCAGCTGGACAGGTTTTGAAGCTTTCTTT.

The sample holds many counts of this clonotype. The rearrangement uses TRBV7-9 and TRBJ2-6; tentatively, D is TRBD1 (5 bases). Germline V gene data show CDR1 as SEHNR and CDR2 as FQNEAQ (reference sequence). This CDR3 comprises 16 residues. V was pared by 4 bases and J by 2 bases, with 12 bases between. The CDR3 sequence is CASSSVQGAGANVLTF. DNA of the CDR3: TGTGCCAGCAGCTCCGTCCAAGGGGCTGGGGCCAACGTCCTGACTTTC. Full variable domain (rest looked up from reference TRBV7-9 and TRBJ2-6): DTGVSQNPRHKITKRGQNVTFRCDPISEHNRLYWYRQTLGQGPEFLTYFQNEAQLEKSRLLSDRFSAERPKGSFSTLEIQRTEQGDSAMYLCASSSVQGAGANVLTFGAGSRLTVL.

This clonotype was counted at least ten times. The chain links TRBV20-1 to TRBJ2-7, with TRBD2 as a possible D gene (5 bases). Germline V gene sequence: CDR1 DFQATT, CDR2 SNEGSKA (reference sequence). The V gene lost 6 bases and the J gene lost 5 bases, with 20 bases spanning the gap. This CDR3 is built from 14 residues. The CDR3 here is CSAAPIRGSDEQYF. The CDR3 DNA reads as TGCAGTGCCGCCCCAATACGGGGTTCGGACGAGCAGTACTTC.

This clonotype has ten or more counts. The chain is built from TRBV4-2 and TRBJ1-5; D unresolved. Looked up from germline, CDR1 is LGHNA and CDR2 is YNFKEQ. Trimming left V 5 bases short and J 6 bases short, with 8 bases between. This CDR3 is built from 12 residues. This CDR3 is CASSSGVQPQHF. CDR3 bases: TGTGCCAGCAGCTCCGGAGTTCAGCCCCAGCATTTT.